This T cell receptor (beta chain) was recorded in a study of control samples from healthy donors and cancer patients. Sequencing was performed with immunoSEQ multiplex PCR; in TCRdb, only in-frame clones are kept and a portion is missing. The sample contains about 120,000 clones, over 75% of which appear only once. Sequencing was performed on blood. This clonotype originated in a man aged 35 to 55 in good health.

This chain's CDR3 is CASKTGGLVGSPLHF. CDR3 sequence (DNA): TGTGCCAGCAAAACAGGGGGATTAGTAGGTTCACCCCTCCACTTT. The V call is TRBV19, the J call TRBJ1-6, with 8 bases aligning to TRBD1. Germline CDR1 LNHDA, CDR2 SQIVND (reference sequence). CDR3 length: 15 amino acids. With V trimmed by 9 bases and J by 9 bases, 13 bases remained unmatched. Filled out from reference TRBV19 and TRBJ1-6, the complete variable domain reads DGGITQSPKYLFRKEGQNVTLSCEQNLNHDAMYWYRQDPGQGLRLIYYSQIVNDFQKGDIAEGYSVSREKKESFPLTVTSAQKNPTAFYLCASKTGGLVGSPLHFGNGTRLTVT.